This T cell receptor (beta chain) comes out of a study of blood T cell repertoires in COVID-19. Across the study: Some COVID-19 samples were acute and others convalescent; all came from the United States, Italy and Spain. Sources were T cells, B-cell-depleted T cells, or PBMCs; the material itself was cDNA or gDNA.

In the source study's methods: For nucleated cells, counts were estimated from reference gene primer amplification. Generated by immunoSEQ multiplex PCR, the TCRdb table keeps only in-frame clones and is missing some. That table supplies the V and J calls and clone size; D and trimming were determined from the DNA. The sample has a few hundred thousand clones, approximately 89% seen once. CDR1 is SGHTA, CDR2 FQGNSA, per germline. The CDR3 is made up of 14 amino acids. Unmatched junction bases numbered 3, after V lost 5 bases and J lost 3 bases. Sample: peripheral blood. This receptor was taken from a woman in her 30s who had recovered from COVID-19. This chain links TRBV7-2 with TRBJ1-1, with TRBD1 matching 10 bases. The CDR3: CASSRGQGYTEAFF. The CDR3 DNA is TGTGCCAGCAGCCGGGGACAGGGGTACACTGAAGCTTTCTTT.